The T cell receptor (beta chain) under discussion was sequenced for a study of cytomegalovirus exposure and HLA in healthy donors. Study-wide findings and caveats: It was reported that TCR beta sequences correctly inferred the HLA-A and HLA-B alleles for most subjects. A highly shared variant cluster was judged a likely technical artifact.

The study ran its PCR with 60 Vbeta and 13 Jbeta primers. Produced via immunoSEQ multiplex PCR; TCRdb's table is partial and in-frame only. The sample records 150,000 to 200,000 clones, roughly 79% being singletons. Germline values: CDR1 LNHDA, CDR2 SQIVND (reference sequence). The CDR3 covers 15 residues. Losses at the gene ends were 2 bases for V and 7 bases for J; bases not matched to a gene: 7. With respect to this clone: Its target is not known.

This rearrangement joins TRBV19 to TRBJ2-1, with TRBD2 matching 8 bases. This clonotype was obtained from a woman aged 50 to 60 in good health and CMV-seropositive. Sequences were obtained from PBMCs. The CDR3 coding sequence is TGTGCCAGTAGTATAAGGAGCGGGAGATCGAATGAGCAGTTCTTC. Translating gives CASSIRSGRSNEQFF.